This TCR beta chain is drawn from a study of neurological immune-mediated disorders. MiXCR was run by TCRdb on the 5' RACE reads, yielding one entry per CDR3 protein. The data contain roughly 100,000 distinct CDR3 sequences, 11% of them singletons. Germline V lookup: CDR1 SGHRS, CDR2 YFSETQ. The V segment lost 0 bases and the J segment 7 bases; nucleotides outside the gene matches: 8. The CDR3 runs 15 residues. The time point was: longitudinal time-point 3. The clonotype was recovered from a female donor with HTLV-1-associated myelopathy (HAM/TSP). The specimen was PBMCs. This chain connects TRBV5-1 to TRBJ2-7; TRBD2 agrees at 9 bases. The CDR3 nucleotides read TGCGCCAGCAGCTTGGTGACTAGCGGTGGTCTTGAGCAGTACTTC. Translated, it gives CASSLVTSGGLEQYF.